The 21 T cell receptor beta chains in this list originate from one sample, sequenced in a study of shared clonotypes between healthy human individuals. The method was immunoSEQ multiplex PCR; TCRdb's version includes in-frame clones alone and lacks a portion of them. The sample consists of 1.6 million or so clones, just under 99% of them appearing once. The sample consisted of naive CD4+ T cells sorted from blood. Subset here: CD45RA+ positively selected. These receptors were collected from a man aged 25-45 years in good health.

The J gene is TRBJ2-4, the V gene TRBV27; 9 bases agree with TRBD1. V lost 5 bases to trimming and J lost 11 bases; unmatched junction nucleotides: 13. The V gene's germline CDR1 is MNHEY and CDR2 SMNVEV (reference sequence). The CDR3 is 15 amino acids. The CDR3 DNA reads TGTGCCAGCAGTACACTCCGGGACAGGGAAAGGGTTCAGTACTTC. Its protein product is CASSTLRDRERVQYF.

Concerning this clone: The sample has other DNA sequences that encode this CDR3 too. V is TRBV5-4 and J is TRBJ2-3; 7 bases are a match to TRBD2. Germline assignment: CDR1 SGHNT and CDR2 YYREEE (reference sequence). The CDR3 runs 14 residues. V gave up 2 bases and J gave up 6 bases; unmatched junction bases: 6. In nucleotides, the CDR3 is TGTGCCAGCAGCTTCGGGGGGACGTCGGATACGCAGTATTTT. It codes for CASSFGGTSDTQYF. Variable domain in full (rest from reference TRBV5-4 and TRBJ2-3): ETGVTQSPTHLIKTRGQQVTLRCSSQSGHNTVSWYQQALGQGPQFIFQYYREEENGRGNFPPRFSGLQFPNYSSELNVNALELDDSALYLCASSFGGTSDTQYFGPGTRLTVL.

The rearrangement links TRBV5-1 to TRBJ2-1, with 11 bases that match TRBD2. The length of the CDR3 is 16 residues. Trimming at V came to 1 base and at J to 2 bases, leaving 2 bases not matched to a gene. Germline V gene sequence: CDR1 SGHRS, CDR2 YFSETQ. The CDR3 sequence is CASSLPSGGTYNEQFF. The DNA of the CDR3 is TGCGCCAGCAGCTTGCCTAGCGGGGGGACCTACAATGAGCAGTTCTTC.

The chain employs TRBV4-1 and TRBJ2-7; TRBD2 is a possible D gene (6 bases). Germline V CDR1 and CDR2: MGHRA, YSYEKL. Trimming took off 1 base at V and 3 bases at J, with 16 bases between the two ends. The CDR3 sequence is 16 residues long. CDR3: CASSQGDRRGSYEQYF. CDR3 nucleotide sequence: TGCGCCAGCAGCCAAGGGGATCGGAGGGGCAGCTACGAGCAGTACTTC.

This chain links TRBV19 with TRBJ2-3; the D gene could be TRBD1 or TRBD2 (5 bases each). Deletions cut 6 bases from V and 0 bases from J, with 10 bases between. Per the germline V gene, CDR1 is LNHDA and CDR2 is SQIVND (reference sequence). The CDR3 has 14 residues. In nucleotides, the CDR3 is TGTGCCAGTAGCCGGGGCGGTAGCACAGATACGCAGTATTTT. As protein: CASSRGGSTDTQYF. Full variable domain (rest looked up from reference TRBV19 and TRBJ2-3): DGGITQSPKYLFRKEGQNVTLSCEQNLNHDAMYWYRQDPGQGLRLIYYSQIVNDFQKGDIAEGYSVSREKKESFPLTVTSAQKNPTAFYLCASSRGGSTDTQYFGPGTRLTVL.

The rearrangement links TRBV29-1 to TRBJ2-3; 7 bases agree with TRBD1. CDR1 is SQVTM and CDR2 is ANQGSEA in the germline V gene. The CDR3 sequence is 13 residues long. Trimming removed 6 bases from V and 3 bases from J; junction bases left unmatched: 6. The CDR3: CSVYDRDTDTQYF. In DNA, the CDR3 is TGCAGCGTATACGACAGGGATACAGATACGCAGTATTTT.

The chain recombines TRBV19 with TRBJ2-3; D is unclear. CDR1 is LNHDA, CDR2 SQIVND, per germline (reference sequence). The CDR3 is 11 residues long. Trimming stripped 6 bases from V and 8 bases from J, with 9 bases between. The DNA of the CDR3 is TGTGCCAGTAGGGATGATAGTACGCAGTATTTT. Translated, it gives CASRDDSTQYF. Complete variable domain (other parts from reference TRBV19 and TRBJ2-3): DGGITQSPKYLFRKEGQNVTLSCEQNLNHDAMYWYRQDPGQGLRLIYYSQIVNDFQKGDIAEGYSVSREKKESFPLTVTSAQKNPTAFYLCASRDDSTQYFGPGTRLTVL.

This chain uses TRBV2 with TRBJ2-3; D not resolved. The V end lost 11 bases, the J end lost 6 bases, and 18 bases lay between the germline ends. Germline V gives CDR1 SNHLY, CDR2 FYNNEI. The CDR3 spans 13 residues. Here the CDR3 DNA reads TGTGCCGCCGGCAGGACCGTTTGGGATACGCAGTATTTT. It encodes CAAGRTVWDTQYF.

The V and J genes are TRBV10-3 and TRBJ2-5; D not resolved. CDR3 length: 14 residues. In germline, CDR1 is ENHRY, CDR2 SYGVKD. The V gene lost 5 bases and the J gene lost 3 bases, with 13 bases spanning the gap. The CDR3 is CAISPSSVEETQYF. The DNA of the CDR3 is TGTGCCATCAGTCCAAGCAGTGTTGAAGAGACCCAGTACTTC.

The rearrangement uses TRBV7-2 and TRBJ2-1, with TRBD1 matching over 8 bases. V shed 0 bases, J shed 4 bases, and the junction held 5 bases outside the gene matches. Germline CDR1 is SGHTA and CDR2 is FQGNSA. The CDR3 runs to 16 residues. The chain's CDR3 is CASSLASTGAYNEQFF. In DNA, the CDR3 is TGTGCCAGCAGCTTAGCCTCGACAGGGGCATACAATGAGCAGTTCTTC.

The chain has TRBV6-5 and TRBJ1-5; D gene ambiguous. The CDR3 length is 15 residues. Germline assignment: CDR1 MNHEY and CDR2 SVGAGI. The germline V and J ends were trimmed by 5 bases and 0 bases, with 11 bases remaining between them. CDR3 nucleotides: TGTGCCAGCAGTAAGCGGACGGATAGCAATCAGCCCCAGCATTTT. Translated, it gives CASSKRTDSNQPQHF.

The rearrangement joins TRBV27 to TRBJ2-7, with 12 bases identical to TRBD2. J gave up 3 bases and V 3 bases, and 6 bases lay outside the gene matches. There are 16 residues in the CDR3. CDR1 and CDR2 from the germline V gene are MNHEY and SMNVEV (reference sequence). The CDR3 here is CASSFLTSGRIYEQYF. In nucleotides, the CDR3 is TGTGCCAGCAGTTTCCTGACTAGCGGGAGAATCTACGAGCAGTACTTC.

J is TRBJ1-1 and V is TRBV19; the D is unclear. The germline gives CDR1 LNHDA, CDR2 SQIVND (reference sequence). Trimming pared 7 bases from V and 1 base from J, leaving 10 bases between. The CDR3 covers 13 residues. The CDR3 spells CASTPSWNTEAFF. CDR3 sequence (DNA): TGTGCCAGTACTCCGTCCTGGAACACTGAAGCTTTCTTT.

The CDR3 sequence: CASSVGTPLYNEQFF. The CDR3 DNA reads as TGTGCCAGCAGCGTGGGGACTCCTCTTTACAATGAGCAGTTCTTC. V and J are TRBV9 and TRBJ2-1; maybe TRBD2 (6 bases). This CDR3 has 15 residues. Germline values: CDR1 SGDLS, CDR2 YYNGEE. Trimming pared 2 bases from V and 4 bases from J, leaving 13 bases between.

Points on this clone: The germline gene is not matched at one end of the junction; a read error may be the cause. This chain joins TRBV6-5 and TRBJ2-7; 11 bases are shared with TRBD2. The CDR3 totals 13 residues. Germline V gene sequence: CDR1 MNHEY, CDR2 SVGAGI. CDR3 residues: CASSHGTSGLSNF. The CDR3 DNA reads TGTGCCAGCAGCCACGGGACTAGCGGTCTCTCCAACTTC.

The chain couples TRBV28 to TRBJ2-7; D call uncertain. The CDR3 has 12 amino acids. From germline, CDR1 is MDHEN and CDR2 SYDVKM. The germline V and J ends were trimmed by 5 bases and 6 bases, with 11 bases remaining between them. CDR3 DNA: TGTGCCAGCAGTCCCCCAAAGATCGAGCAGTACTTC. It yields the protein CASSPPKIEQYF.

V is TRBV4-1 and J is TRBJ2-2, with 7 bases that match TRBD2. The V segment lost 1 base and the J segment 7 bases; nucleotides outside the gene matches: 6. CDR3 length equals 15 residues. The germline gives CDR1 MGHRA, CDR2 YSYEKL. The DNA for the CDR3 is TGCGCCAGCAGCCAAGGGGGAGGGCCCGGCGGGGAGCTGTTTTTT. This sequence encodes CASSQGGGPGGELFF.

The chain couples TRBV7-3 to TRBJ1-1; the D is unclear. Deletions cut 2 bases from V and 1 base from J, with 5 bases between. This CDR3 is 13 amino acids long. CDR1 SGHTA and CDR2 FQGTGA come from the germline V gene. The CDR3 coding sequence is TGTGCCAGCAGCTTACAAGGGAACACTGAAGCTTTCTTT. Translating it yields CASSLQGNTEAFF.

The genes are TRBV5-4 and TRBJ2-3; 10 bases agree with TRBD2. CDR1 and CDR2 from the germline V gene are SGHNT and YYREEE (reference sequence). Losses at the gene ends were 4 bases for V and 8 bases for J; bases not matched to a gene: 10. There are 15 residues in the CDR3. CDR3 loop: CASSDEREGLGTQYF. CDR3 DNA: TGTGCCAGCAGCGACGAGCGGGAGGGCCTTGGTACGCAGTATTTT.

The V and J genes are TRBV10-2 and TRBJ2-1, with 10 positions matching TRBD2. Germline V CDR1 and CDR2: WSHSY, SAAADI. This CDR3 is built from 15 residues. V gave up 8 bases and J gave up 4 bases; unmatched junction bases: 8. The DNA for the CDR3 is TGCGCCAGCGCCACCACTAGCGGGGTATACAATGAGCAGTTCTTC. This codes for CASATTSGVYNEQFF.

The V call is TRBV5-1, the J call TRBJ1-2; 7 bases are a match to TRBD1. This CDR3 is built from 14 residues. J gave up 6 bases and V 3 bases, and 8 bases lay outside the gene matches. In germline, CDR1 is SGHRS, CDR2 YFSETQ. CDR3 loop: CASSSGTVKHGYTF. The DNA for the CDR3 is TGCGCCAGCAGCTCGGGGACAGTGAAGCATGGCTACACCTTC. Full variable domain (rest looked up from reference TRBV5-1 and TRBJ1-2): KAGVTQTPRYLIKTRGQQVTLSCSPISGHRSVSWYQQTPGQGLQFLFEYFSETQRNKGNFPGRFSGRQFSNSRSEMNVSTLELGDSALYLCASSSGTVKHGYTFGSGTRLTVV.